This entry lists 23 T cell receptor beta chains sequenced from one sample in a study of T cells after yellow fever vaccination. TCRdb recomputed calls from the 5' RACE reads with MiXCR, one row per CDR3 protein. This repertoire shows some 300,000 distinct CDR3 sequences, roughly 10% found once; its top ten account for 3% to 3.5%. Specimen: CD4+ T cells sorted from PBMCs, collected 45 days after the yellow fever booster vaccination. The receptors were gathered from a young man who received the YFV17D yellow fever vaccine.

This clonotype came up a few times. This chain joins TRBV15 and TRBJ1-2, with TRBD1 as a possible D gene (5 bases). Germline CDR1 reads LNHNV; CDR2 reads YYDKDF (reference sequence). Trimming took off 5 bases at V and 4 bases at J, with 17 bases between the two ends. The CDR3 has 15 residues. CDR3 sequence: CATSERSWGSYGYTF. In DNA, the CDR3 is TGTGCCACCAGCGAGAGATCGTGGGGCTCCTATGGCTACACCTTC.

This clonotype was seen only a few times. V gene TRBV10-3 combines with J gene TRBJ2-5; D call uncertain. V was clipped by 10 bases and J by 5 bases, with 17 bases between them. The CDR3 consists of 13 residues. Per the germline V gene, CDR1 is ENHRY and CDR2 is SYGVKD. CDR3 DNA sequence: TGTGCCACCGGAGCCTACGCCGGGGAGACCCAGTACTTC. Translation: CATGAYAGETQYF.

This clonotype was found many times. An end of the junction differs from the germline gene, which may be a read error. V usage is TRBV20-1 and J usage is TRBJ2-1, with 14 nucleotides matching TRBD2. Per germline, CDR1 DFQATT and CDR2 SNEGSKA (reference sequence). CDR3 length: 15 residues. The CDR3 region is CSAREPWTSGGPGVF. In DNA form, the CDR3 reads TGCAGTGCTAGAGAGCCCTGGACTAGCGGGGGGCCCGGGGTCTTC.

The table lists this clonotype with a few counts. This chain connects TRBV4-1 to TRBJ2-5; 9 nucleotides align to TRBD2. The trim removed 4 bases at V and 5 bases at J, leaving 11 bases unmatched. Germline V gene data show CDR1 as MGHRA and CDR2 as YSYEKL. CDR3 length equals 16 residues. CDR3 residues: CASSPFGSGGGETQYF. In DNA, the CDR3 is TGCGCCAGCAGCCCGTTCGGTAGCGGGGGAGGTGAGACCCAGTACTTC.

Ten or more counts support this clonotype. The chain employs TRBV12-3 or TRBV12-4 and TRBJ1-5; D remains ambiguous. Trimming stripped 7 bases from V and 0 bases from J, with 10 bases between. The CDR3 is 14 amino acids. The CDR3 spells CASTNINSNQPQHF. CDR3 bases: TGTGCCAGCACCAACATCAATAGCAATCAGCCCCAGCATTTT.

The V gene is TRBV6-6, the J gene TRBJ2-3; the match to TRBD1 covers 7 bases. Germline V lookup: CDR1 MNHNY, CDR2 SVGAGI (reference sequence). The CDR3 has 14 amino acids. Unmatched junction bases numbered 8, after V lost 5 bases and J lost 6 bases. The CDR3 nucleotides read TGTGCCAGCAGTAAACAGGGGCGATTGGATACGCAGTATTTT. Its protein product is CASSKQGRLDTQYF.

This clonotype was seen a few times. The chain links TRBV10-3 to TRBJ2-1; 7 bases align to TRBD2. V gave up 4 bases and J gave up 8 bases; unmatched junction bases: 5. CDR1 is ENHRY and CDR2 is SYGVKD in the germline V gene. CDR3 length equals 13 residues. DNA of the CDR3: TGTGCCATCAGTGGTACTAGCGTGTATGAGCAGTTCTTC. Protein: CAISGTSVYEQFF.

This clonotype has more than one count but fewer than ten. The V gene is TRBV6-2 or TRBV6-3, the J gene TRBJ1-1, with D possibly being TRBD1 (5 bases). The V gene lost 0 bases and the J gene lost 5 bases, with 13 bases spanning the gap. The CDR3 sequence is 15 residues long. Looked up from germline, CDR1 is MNHEY and CDR2 is SVGEGT. The CDR3 bases are TGTGCCAGCAGTTACTCGTGGGGAAGGGGAACTGAAGCTTTCTTT. Its protein product is CASSYSWGRGTEAFF.

This clonotype was found many times. The chain links TRBV5-1 to TRBJ1-1; 7 bases map to TRBD1. Germline V gene data show CDR1 as SGHRS and CDR2 as YFSETQ. With V trimmed by 1 base and J by 5 bases, 2 bases remained unmatched. CDR3 size: 13 residues. This CDR3 is CASSLTGVTEAFF. The CDR3 region has the DNA TGCGCCAGCAGCTTGACAGGGGTAACTGAAGCTTTCTTT.

The chain combines TRBV11-2 with TRBJ2-5, with 8 bases fitting TRBD2. The ends lost 8 bases at V and 2 bases at J; junction bases unmatched: 10. The CDR3 runs to 15 residues. Germline V CDR1 and CDR2: SGHAT, FQNNGV. The DNA of the CDR3 is TGTGCCAGCGGAATTCCGGGACTAGGACAAGAGACCCAGTACTTC. This translates into CASGIPGLGQETQYF.

There are a few counts of this clonotype. The DNA for the CDR3 is TGTGCCAGCAGAGTCGCCGGGACAACTATACGCTCTGGGGCCAACGTCCTGACTTTC. Protein product: CASRVAGTTIRSGANVLTF. The genes are TRBV2 and TRBJ2-6; a possible D gene is TRBD1 (6 bases). The CDR3 runs to 19 residues. Deletions cut 6 bases from V and 0 bases from J, with 21 bases between. CDR1 SNHLY and CDR2 FYNNEI come from the germline V gene.

V and J are TRBV10-3 and TRBJ1-2; TRBD1 agrees at 11 bases. Per germline, CDR1 ENHRY and CDR2 SYGVKD. The CDR3 has 15 amino acids. J was trimmed by 8 bases and V by 3 bases; bases with no gene match: 8. CDR3 sequence: CAISELGQGARGYTF. The CDR3 nucleotides read TGTGCCATCAGTGAACTCGGACAGGGGGCTAGGGGCTACACCTTC.

This clonotype occurred a few times. V usage is TRBV2 and J usage is TRBJ1-4, with 8 bases that match TRBD1. This CDR3 spans 14 amino acids. V shed 4 bases, J shed 8 bases, and the junction held 6 bases outside the gene matches. The germline V gene has CDR1 SNHLY and CDR2 FYNNEI. The CDR3 DNA reads as TGTGCCAGCAGTGCCGACAGGGGAGGCGAAAAACTGTTTTTT. This encodes CASSADRGGEKLFF.

This clonotype was counted between two and nine times. The chain has TRBV3-1 and TRBJ2-3, with 12 bases lining up with TRBD2. The CDR3 spans 15 residues. The germline V gene has CDR1 LGHDT and CDR2 YNNKEL (reference sequence). J gave up 7 bases and V 1 base, and 3 bases lay outside the gene matches. The CDR3: CASSQGTSGAYTQYF. The DNA for the CDR3 is TGTGCCAGCAGCCAAGGGACTAGCGGGGCGTATACGCAGTATTTT.

This clonotype occurred a few times. The CDR3 region has the DNA TGTGCCAGCAGCAGCCACAGGGGGCGCGGTGGTGAGCAGTTCTTC. It specifies CASSSHRGRGGEQFF. The chain is built from TRBV5-8 and TRBJ2-1; TRBD1 agrees at 9 bases. This CDR3 is built from 15 residues. Germline lookup yields CDR1 SGHTS and CDR2 YDEGEE. The ends lost 4 bases at V and 9 bases at J; junction bases unmatched: 11.

The V gene is TRBV18, the J gene TRBJ2-7, with 12 bases matching TRBD1. The germline gives CDR1 KGHSH, CDR2 LQKENI. CDR3 length: 15 residues. The junction had 3 bases not matched to a gene; V was cut back by 3 bases and J by 3 bases. The CDR3 coding sequence is TGTGCCAGCTCACCCGGGACAGGGGGCGGCTACGAGCAGTACTTC. As protein: CASSPGTGGGYEQYF.

This chain uses TRBV3-1 with TRBJ1-2; weak D call: TRBD1 (6 bases). V was clipped by 4 bases and J by 6 bases, with 12 bases between them. The V gene's germline CDR1 is LGHDT and CDR2 YNNKEL (reference sequence). The CDR3 length is 13 residues. The DNA for the CDR3 is TGTGCCAGCAGCCTACAGGGAGGGGATGGCTACACCTTC. Protein: CASSLQGGDGYTF. The variable domain in full, with the rest retrieved from reference TRBV3-1 and TRBJ1-2, is DTAVSQTPKYLVTQMGNDKSIKCEQNLGHDTMYWYKQDSKKFLKIMFSYNNKELIINETVPNRFSPKSPDKAHLNLHINSLELGDSAVYFCASSLQGGDGYTFGSGTRLTVV.

V and J are TRBV1 and TRBJ1-4. TRBV1 is a pseudogene locus. This CDR3 region has 16 residues. CDR3: CTSSQGSGTGNEKLFF. Written as DNA, the CDR3 is TGCACCAGCAGCCAGGGTAGCGGGACTGGAAATGAAAAACTGTTTTTT.

This clonotype was recorded a few times. The chain joins TRBV12-3 or TRBV12-4 to TRBJ2-5, with 11 nucleotides matching TRBD1. This CDR3 is 15 amino acids long. V gave up 1 base and J gave up 4 bases; unmatched junction bases: 2. This CDR3 reads CASSLGTGGRETQYF. The DNA of the CDR3 is TGTGCCAGCAGTTTAGGGACAGGGGGCCGAGAGACCCAGTACTTC.

The chain recombines TRBV10-1 with TRBJ2-7, with 8 bases that match TRBD1. This CDR3 is 14 amino acids long. Trimming cost V 4 bases and J 5 bases; bases outside gene matches: 7. Germline CDR1 reads WNHNN; CDR2 reads SYGVQD (reference sequence). Written as DNA, the CDR3 is TGCGCCAGCAGTGCGGACAGGGTCCCCCACGAGCAGTACTTC. As protein: CASSADRVPHEQYF.

This clonotype showed up just a few times. J is TRBJ1-2 and V is TRBV20-1; possibly TRBD1 for D (5 bases). The ends were cut back, 6 bases at V and 8 bases at J, with 22 bases in the middle. The CDR3 covers 14 residues. The germline gives CDR1 DFQATT, CDR2 SNEGSKA (reference sequence). The DNA for the CDR3 is TGCAGTGCCGCAGAATTCCCCGGGGGGTTGGGCTACACCTTC. This codes for CSAAEFPGGLGYTF.

This rearrangement joins TRBV29-1 to TRBJ2-5; D ambiguous. Trimming took off 6 bases at V and 3 bases at J, with 8 bases between the two ends. CDR1 and CDR2 (germline): SQVTM, ANQGSEA. This CDR3 is 11 amino acids long. The DNA of the CDR3 is TGCAGCGTGACGGGCAAAGAGACCCAGTACTTC. Amino acids: CSVTGKETQYF.

This clonotype was counted many times. This chain uses TRBV4-1 with TRBJ2-5; 7 positions agree with TRBD1. The CDR3 totals 14 residues. V shed 3 bases, J shed 4 bases, and the junction held 5 bases outside the gene matches. Per the germline V gene, CDR1 is MGHRA and CDR2 is YSYEKL. CDR3 DNA: TGCGCCAGCAGCCAGCACTCAGGGGGAGAGACCCAGTACTTC. It encodes CASSQHSGGETQYF.